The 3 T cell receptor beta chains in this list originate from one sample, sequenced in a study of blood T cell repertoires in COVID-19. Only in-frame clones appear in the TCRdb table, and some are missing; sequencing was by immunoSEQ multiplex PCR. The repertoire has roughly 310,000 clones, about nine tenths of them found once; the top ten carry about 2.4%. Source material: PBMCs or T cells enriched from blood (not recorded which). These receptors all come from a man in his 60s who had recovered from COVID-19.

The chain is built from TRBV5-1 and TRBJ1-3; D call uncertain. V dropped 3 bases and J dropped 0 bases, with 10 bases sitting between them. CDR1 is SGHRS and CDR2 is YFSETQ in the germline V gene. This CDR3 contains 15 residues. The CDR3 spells CASSSYGDSGNTIYF. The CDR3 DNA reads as TGCGCCAGCAGCTCGTACGGAGACTCTGGAAACACCATATATTTT. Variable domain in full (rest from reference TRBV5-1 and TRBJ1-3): KAGVTQTPRYLIKTRGQQVTLSCSPISGHRSVSWYQQTPGQGLQFLFEYFSETQRNKGNFPGRFSGRQFSNSRSEMNVSTLELGDSALYLCASSSYGDSGNTIYFGEGSWLTVV.

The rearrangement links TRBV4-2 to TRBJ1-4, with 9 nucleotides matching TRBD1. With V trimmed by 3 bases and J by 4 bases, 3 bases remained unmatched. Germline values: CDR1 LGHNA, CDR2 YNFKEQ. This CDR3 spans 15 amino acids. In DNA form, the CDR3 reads TGTGCCAGCAGCCAGAGGACAGGGGATAATGAAAAACTGTTTTTT. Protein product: CASSQRTGDNEKLFF.

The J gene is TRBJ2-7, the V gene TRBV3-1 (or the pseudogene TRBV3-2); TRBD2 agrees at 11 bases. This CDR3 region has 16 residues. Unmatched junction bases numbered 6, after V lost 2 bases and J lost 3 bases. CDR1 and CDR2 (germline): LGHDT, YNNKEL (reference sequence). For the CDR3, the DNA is TGTGCCAGCAGCCAAACTAGCGGGGGTTACCTCTACGAGCAGTACTTC. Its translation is CASSQTSGGYLYEQYF.